This TCR beta chain derives from a study of CD8+ T cells in alopecia areata. Treatment of the sample: oral pan-JAK inhibitor, 5-10 mg twice daily. Study conclusions and caveats: When scalp samples are sequenced, resident alphabeta T cells of normal skin are also captured. Amid tofacitinib therapy, many expanded lesional clones stayed present in scalp and blood. An increase in clonality over normal scalp was evident in lesional scalp, especially alopecia totalis/universalis.

Comment on this clone: Its cognate antigen is unknown.

Reverse transcription of extracted RNA yielded cDNA, which provided the sequencing template. Assay used: immunoSEQ multiplex PCR; TCRdb lists only in-frame clones, some missing. The table includes 130,000 or so clones, around 86% detected once. The CDR3 runs to 11 residues. CDR1 WSHSY and CDR2 SAAADI come from the germline V gene. Trimming removed 10 bases at V and 4 bases at J, with 10 bases between. This sequence originates from a human donor with alopecia areata. The V call is TRBV10-2, the J call TRBJ1-1; D not resolved. The sample here was CD8+ T cells sorted from blood, taken at week 4, from a patient treated with tofacitinib. CDR3 sequence reads: CAIKSGTEAFF. CDR3 nucleotide sequence: TGCGCCATCAAATCGGGCACTGAAGCTTTCTTT.